A selection of T cell receptor beta chains follows, all from one sample in a study of blood T cell repertoires in COVID-19. Profiling relied on immunoSEQ multiplex PCR, and the TCRdb table lists in-frame clones only, not all of them. The table shows 150,000 to 200,000 clones, with 80% to 90% occurring only once. Input material: peripheral blood. The receptor source for this set is a woman aged 45-65 years with acute or convalescent COVID-19. Both conserved end residues are trimmed from each CDR3. Each record gives: CDR3 protein, J gene, V gene, D gene, CDR3 length. The D gene is left open where the match is weak.

CDR3: ASSRQGIDGYT
J: TRBJ1-2
V: TRBV11-3
D: TRBD1
length: 11

CDR3: ASSFESETQY
J: TRBJ2-5
V: TRBV7-2
D: NA
length: 10

CDR3: ASSLDATSGSYEQY
J: TRBJ2-7
V: TRBV11-2
D: TRBD2
length: 14

CDR3: ASTTGTPNQPQH
J: TRBJ1-5
V: TRBV6-5
D: NA
length: 12

CDR3: ASSLAYTGELF
J: TRBJ2-2
V: TRBV12-3/TRBV12-4
D: NA
length: 11

CDR3: ASSTQNTGELF
J: TRBJ2-2
V: TRBV19
D: NA
length: 11

CDR3: ASWDGSSNQPQH
J: TRBJ1-5
V: TRBV19
D: NA
length: 12

CDR3: ASSQAPGEAYGYT
J: TRBJ1-2
V: TRBV3-1/TRBV3-2
D: NA
length: 13

CDR3: ASSLTLSYNSPLH
J: TRBJ1-6
V: TRBV27
D: NA
length: 13

CDR3: ASSLRDEQF
J: TRBJ2-1
V: TRBV11-2
D: NA
length: 9

CDR3: ASSSTGGYEKLF
J: TRBJ1-4
V: TRBV6-6
D: TRBD1
length: 12

CDR3: ASSFQGAKAKNIQY
J: TRBJ2-4
V: TRBV6-5
D: TRBD1
length: 14

CDR3: ASSPQGGEQPQH
J: TRBJ1-5
V: TRBV2
D: NA
length: 12

CDR3: ASSLGLLAGGGNEQF
J: TRBJ2-1
V: TRBV5-1
D: TRBD2
length: 15

CDR3: ASSLAASGDTGELF
J: TRBJ2-2
V: TRBV5-1
D: TRBD2
length: 14

CDR3: ASTLGQGASQPQH
J: TRBJ1-5
V: TRBV19
D: TRBD1
length: 13

CDR3: AGKGQVNTEAF
J: TRBJ1-1
V: TRBV30
D: TRBD1
length: 11

CDR3: ASSVGAGGYFEQF
J: TRBJ2-1
V: TRBV9
D: TRBD2
length: 13

CDR3: ASRGTSGGPNTGELF
J: TRBJ2-2
V: TRBV19
D: TRBD2
length: 15

CDR3: ASSALTGDYGYT
J: TRBJ1-2
V: TRBV5-4
D: TRBD1
length: 12

CDR3: SKLAGDNEQF
J: TRBJ2-1
V: TRBV29-1
D: TRBD2
length: 10

CDR3: ASSFTPGLNTEAF
J: TRBJ1-1
V: TRBV7-2
D: NA
length: 13

CDR3: ASTDQGWTGELF
J: TRBJ2-2
V: TRBV19
D: NA
length: 12

CDR3: ASSEEMTGYYGYT
J: TRBJ1-2
V: TRBV6-1
D: TRBD1
length: 13

CDR3: ASSPGQGGLEQY
J: TRBJ2-7
V: TRBV6-2/TRBV6-3
D: TRBD1
length: 12

CDR3: ASSLERLAGVVYEQY
J: TRBJ2-7
V: TRBV7-2
D: TRBD2
length: 15

CDR3: ASSLGGDQPQH
J: TRBJ1-5
V: TRBV5-8
D: NA
length: 11

CDR3: ASSLPWTSGGARLDGDTQY
J: TRBJ2-3
V: TRBV7-8
D: TRBD2
length: 19

CDR3: ASSSSGGAVGELF
J: TRBJ2-2
V: TRBV5-4
D: TRBD2
length: 13

CDR3: ASSHPGSEQF
J: TRBJ2-1
V: TRBV4-3
D: NA
length: 10